Below, 21 T cell receptor beta chains from the same sample are listed, as sequenced in a study of T cell responses to AZD1222 COVID-19 vaccine. Data came from immunoSEQ multiplex PCR; TCRdb stores just in-frame clones and leaves some out. Of about 180,000 clones detected, about nine tenths appear once; the ten largest clones hold roughly 2%. The sequencing here drew on peripheral blood, taken 28 days after the second AZD1222 dose. These receptors originate from an adult who received the AZD1222 COVID-19 vaccine.

The V gene is TRBV19, the J gene TRBJ1-1; a weak D match, TRBD1 (5 bases). V was clipped by 3 bases and J by 1 base, with 24 bases between them. The CDR3 covers 19 residues. Germline V lookup: CDR1 LNHDA, CDR2 SQIVND (reference sequence). The CDR3 bases are TGTGCCAGTAGTATTAATCATCCGGGACGGGAACCAAGGAACACTGAAGCTTTCTTT. Protein: CASSINHPGREPRNTEAFF.

This chain joins TRBV25-1 and TRBJ2-7; TRBD1 matches at 7 bases. V was clipped by 5 bases and J by 3 bases; unmatched bases: 7. The CDR3 runs 14 residues. The germline CDR1 and CDR2 sequences are MGHDK and SYGVNS. CDR3 nucleotides: TGTGCCAGCAGTCCAACACAGGGGATCTACGAGCAGTACTTC. This encodes CASSPTQGIYEQYF.

The count of this clone is one. The gene calls are TRBV6-5 and TRBJ1-4, with D possibly TRBD1 on 6 matching bases. With 10 bases removed from V and 6 bases from J, the gap between germline ends came to 12 bases. The CDR3 loop spans 12 amino acids. Germline V gives CDR1 MNHEY, CDR2 SVGAGI. This CDR3 is CATGGADEKLFF. CDR3 in DNA: TGTGCCACCGGGGGCGCGGATGAAAAACTGTTTTTT.

The chain is built from TRBV7-2 and TRBJ1-6; tentative D call: TRBD1 (5 bases). The CDR3 is made up of 18 amino acids. Trimming stripped 0 bases from V and 7 bases from J, with 19 bases between. The germline V gene has CDR1 SGHTA and CDR2 FQGNSA. The CDR3 spells CASSLALGRGIGNSPLHF. The CDR3, as DNA: TGTGCCAGCAGCTTAGCGCTGGGGCGGGGGATAGGGAATTCACCCCTCCACTTT.

The chain joins TRBV6-2 or TRBV6-3 to TRBJ2-7, with a weak D call TRBD2 (6 bases). CDR3 length: 16 amino acids. V lost 4 bases to trimming and J lost 3 bases, with 19 bases between them. Germline-derived CDR1 and CDR2 are MNHEY and SVGEGT. The CDR3, as DNA: TGTGCCAGCAGTTTCCGGGTAGCGGAAGACCACTACGAGCAGTACTTC. It yields the protein CASSFRVAEDHYEQYF.

This sequence joins TRBV10-2 and TRBJ2-3, with 9 bases fitting TRBD2. The trim removed 2 bases at V and 3 bases at J, leaving 0 bases unmatched. Germline-derived CDR1 and CDR2 are WSHSY and SAAADI. This CDR3 has 14 residues. The CDR3 nucleotides read TGCGCCAGCAGTGAGAGCGGGAGGACAGATACGCAGTATTTT. It yields the protein CASSESGRTDTQYF.

This rearrangement joins TRBV3-1 (or the pseudogene TRBV3-2) to TRBJ1-1, with D uncertain. The V and J ends lost 8 bases and 1 base respectively, with 11 bases between them. CDR3 length: 13 amino acids. CDR1 is LGHDT, CDR2 YNNKEL, per germline (reference sequence). The CDR3 is CASCLGGNTEAFF. The CDR3 DNA is TGTGCCAGCTGCTTGGGCGGGAACACTGAAGCTTTCTTT.

This clone was counted once. The V gene is TRBV30, the J gene TRBJ2-7; D is perhaps TRBD2 (6 bases). The germline V gene has CDR1 GTSNPN and CDR2 SVGIG (reference sequence). The length of the CDR3 is 12 residues. V was pared by 4 bases and J by 6 bases, with 13 bases between. CDR3 nucleotide sequence: TGTGCCTGGAATATCGGCGGGGTCGAGCAGTACTTC. Protein: CAWNIGGVEQYF.

V is TRBV19 and J is TRBJ1-6; D gene uncertain. This CDR3 spans 15 amino acids. Between the trimmed V and J ends, which lost 4 bases and 11 bases, there was a span of 18 bases. Germline CDR1 is LNHDA and CDR2 is SQIVND (reference sequence). The DNA for the CDR3 is TGTGCCAGTAGTACCGGTGGTATAGGGCCGGCACCCCTCCACTTT. Protein: CASSTGGIGPAPLHF.

The chain combines TRBV19 with TRBJ1-2, with 9 positions matching TRBD1. Trimming removed 3 bases from V and 6 bases from J; junction bases left unmatched: 2. Germline V gene data show CDR1 as LNHDA and CDR2 as SQIVND (reference sequence). The CDR3 runs 13 residues. The CDR3: CASSIGDRDGYTF. The CDR3 region has the DNA TGTGCCAGTAGTATTGGGGACAGGGATGGCTACACCTTC.

The chain carries TRBV19 and TRBJ1-1; 8 bases align to TRBD1. The CDR3 runs to 13 residues. The germline gives CDR1 LNHDA, CDR2 SQIVND (reference sequence). Unmatched junction bases numbered 4, after V lost 3 bases and J lost 7 bases. This CDR3 is CASSIPGTGEAFF. CDR3 DNA sequence: TGTGCCAGTAGTATCCCCGGGACAGGTGAAGCTTTCTTT.

The V gene is TRBV28, the J gene TRBJ2-6; D remains ambiguous. The CDR3 spans 15 residues. Germline loops: CDR1 MDHEN, CDR2 SYDVKM. The V end was cut by 5 bases, the J end by 5 bases, with 13 bases between. This chain's CDR3 is CASSPHSSRANVLTF. The CDR3 DNA sequence: TGTGCCAGCAGTCCCCACAGTTCTCGGGCCAACGTCCTGACTTTC. The variable domain in full, completed from reference TRBV28 and TRBJ2-6, reads DVKVTQSSRYLVKRTGEKVFLECVQDMDHENMFWYRQDPGLGLRLIYFSYDVKMKEKGDIPEGYSVSREKKERFSLILESASTNQTSMYLCASSPHSSRANVLTFGAGSRLTVL.

The gene calls are TRBV2 and TRBJ1-2, with 9 bases lining up with TRBD1. With V trimmed by 7 bases and J by 3 bases, 3 bases remained unmatched. The CDR3 contains 13 residues. Germline V gives CDR1 SNHLY, CDR2 FYNNEI. CDR3: CASNRQGDYGYTF. The CDR3 nucleotides are TGTGCCAGCAACAGACAGGGGGACTATGGCTACACCTTC.

CDR3 sequence: CASRWAQANTEAFF. For the CDR3, the DNA is TGTGCCAGCAGGTGGGCACAGGCGAACACTGAAGCTTTCTTT. The chain links TRBV28 to TRBJ1-1, with D possibly matching TRBD1 (5 bases). This CDR3 is built from 14 residues. The V and J ends lost 6 bases and 1 base respectively, with 12 bases between them. The germline gives CDR1 MDHEN, CDR2 SYDVKM.

V and J are TRBV5-1 and TRBJ2-1; D is ambiguous. The germline CDR1 and CDR2 sequences are SGHRS and YFSETQ. Trimming took off 0 bases at V and 7 bases at J, with 8 bases between the two ends. CDR3 length: 13 residues. CDR3 nucleotide sequence: TGCGCCAGCAGCTTGGGGATTCGGAATGAGCAGTTCTTC. It encodes CASSLGIRNEQFF.

The chain employs TRBV5-1 and TRBJ1-2; 12 bases match TRBD1. This CDR3 region has 17 residues. Germline-derived CDR1 and CDR2 are SGHRS and YFSETQ. Trimming took 4 bases from V and 5 from J; bases not matched to a gene: 12. The CDR3 protein is CASSPIGTGGGRYGYTF. CDR3 bases: TGCGCCAGCAGCCCCATAGGGACAGGGGGCGGGCGTTATGGCTACACCTTC.

This chain uses TRBV7-6 with TRBJ1-1, with D maybe TRBD1 (5 bases). The CDR3 covers 14 residues. Trimming left V 2 bases short and J 5 bases short, with 12 bases between. Germline V gene lookup returns CDR1 SGHVS and CDR2 FNYEAQ. DNA for the CDR3: TGTGCCAGCAGCTTAACTTCAGGGAGTACTGAAGCTTTCTTT. This encodes CASSLTSGSTEAFF.

This sequence joins TRBV5-1 and TRBJ2-4; 8 bases are shared with TRBD2. The V gene's germline CDR1 is SGHRS and CDR2 YFSETQ. CDR3 size: 15 residues. J gave up 3 bases and V 0 bases, and 2 bases lay outside the gene matches. CDR3 residues: CASSLVAGGKNIQYF. The CDR3 DNA is TGCGCCAGCAGCTTGGTCGCGGGGGGCAAAAACATTCAGTACTTC.

The gene calls are TRBV4-3 and TRBJ2-4, with D possibly being TRBD1 (6 bases). Germline CDR1 and CDR2: LGHNA and YSLEER. The CDR3 length is 12 residues. V lost 3 bases and J lost 8, with 8 bases in between. The CDR3 nucleotides are TGCGCCAGCAGCCAGAACAGGGACATTCAGTACTTC. It codes for CASSQNRDIQYF.

This clone occurred once. The chain links TRBV6-4 to TRBJ2-2; possible D gene TRBD1, 5 bases. The CDR3 has 15 amino acids. V was trimmed by 2 bases and J by 4 bases, leaving 11 bases between them. Germline CDR1 reads MRHNA; CDR2 reads SNTAGT. The CDR3 nucleotides are TGTGCCAGCAGTGACGGAATAAGGGGCACCGGGGAGCTGTTTTTT. Its protein is CASSDGIRGTGELFF.

This chain links TRBV18 with TRBJ2-7; no clear D gene. Trimming pared 0 bases from V and 6 bases from J, leaving 12 bases between. The CDR3 contains 14 residues. CDR1 is KGHSH and CDR2 is LQKENI in the germline V gene. The CDR3 nucleotides are TGTGCCAGCTCACCACCCGAAGGGTCCGGCGAGCAGTACTTC. Protein: CASSPPEGSGEQYF.